This TCR beta chain was observed in a study of shared clonotypes between healthy human individuals (TCRdb year 2020). A note on the overall study: A few men and a couple of women, aged 18 to 49 years, made up the cohort. To increase sequencing depth and limit assay-specific biases, TCR repertoire library preparation and sequencing were carried out by different laboratories using diverse techniques. To estimate repertoire size and how much clonotypes are shared between individuals, the study performed deep sequencing of blood TCR repertoires from a few healthy adults. For each donor, CD4 naive and CD4 memory were each run on three plates, CD8 naive on two plates, and CD8 memory on one plate. Between about 0.85 and 9.5 billion PBMCs per donor were obtained by leukapheresis.

TCR CDR3 regions were amplified from genomic DNA by multiplex PCR using the deep immunoSEQ assay. Extracted genomic DNA from each cell subset was distributed evenly across all wells of several immunoSEQ 96-well plates, and each plate was treated as a replicate. For sorted subsets, each replicate PCR was loaded with 200 ng genomic DNA, equivalent to 25,000 to 30,000 T cell genomes. The purified libraries were quantified using a Qubit 3.0 fluorometer, sized with a Bioanalyzer 2100, and then quantified again using the KAPA Library Quantification kit. Each immunoSEQ 96-well plate was sequenced on its own single-read 150-cycle Illumina NextSeq 550 flow cell. The paper's processing steps were these. The immunoSEQ output contained only junctional sequences without quality scores, so filtering could not match that applied to full-length reads. To assign V/J genes and CDR3, sequences were annotated against IMGT germline references using PyIR, a Python wrapper for IgBLAST v1.9. Reads with weak V/J assignments (E-value above 1e-6), missing CDR3, stop codons, out-of-frame junctions, or ambiguous translated residues were removed. V3J clonotypes were defined as sequences sharing the same inferred V gene, J gene, and CDR3 amino acid sequence. To compute the percentage overlap between repertoires, the number of shared unique clonotypes was divided by the size of the smaller repertoire. Three approaches were used to assess repertoire richness: RTK rarefaction, the Chao1 estimator, and Recon v2.1 estimates of unobserved clonotypes. OLGA was used to compute generation probabilities for all TCRbeta clonotypes that the gDNA method yielded from four donors. TCRdb re-hosts the immuneACCESS table, in-frame sequences only. Its copies lack some clones; in the studies checked, an unresolved V gene accounts for under half of them, and the cause for the rest is not known. For V, J and clone size, that table is used; D and trimming come from the DNA. In this sample the table shows about 2.4 million clones, around nine tenths of which occur a single time. The top ten clonotypes cover over 0.12% of the sample.

The donors were healthy, HIV-negative adults with no recently reported acute infections or vaccinations. Every donor was a Caucasian adult living in Nashville, Tennessee, USA. CD4+ T cells were enriched by magnetic negative selection, after which naive cells were positively selected on CD45RA and the negative fraction was taken as the memory subset. After blood collection by leukapheresis, PBMCs were isolated using Ficoll-Histopaque density gradient centrifugation and then cryopreserved in the vapor phase of liquid nitrogen. Analytical flow cytometry was used to check the purity and quantity of each magnetically sorted T cell population. Genomic DNA was isolated from every sorted fraction and measured by UV absorbance on a Nanodrop 2000c. This clone was picked up a small number of times. The antigen it recognizes is unknown. Base qualities were left out, and no much larger clone turns up one base away.

Overall study outcomes, separate from this receptor: Higher generation probabilities were observed for clonotypes shared by all four sorted-subset donors than for non-shared clonotypes. Naive subsets generally had larger estimated clonotype richness than memory subsets. Pairwise subsampling led to the expectation that sequencing depth would affect the degree of clonotype sharing among donors. Sampling was limited to blood, and TCR repertoires in tissue likely differ from TCR repertoires in blood. Rarefaction of sorted-subset datasets indicated incomplete sequencing despite the large sequencing depth. The small number of donors limited the genetic and exposure-history diversity represented. When several donors were compared, the shared fraction of clonotypes was about 5% for naive CD4, about 4% for naive CD8, 2% to 2.5% for memory CD4, and 0.35% to 0.4% for memory CD8.

CDR1 MNHEY and CDR2 SMNVEV are derived from the germline V gene (reference sequence). The germline V end is reduced by 5 bases and the J end by 7 bases; junction bases left unmatched: 8. From the cysteine through the phenylalanine, the CDR3 covers 15 amino acids. Of the read, only the CDR3 DNA is kept; its 45 bases are in frame from base 1. The sequenced material came from naive CD4+ T cells sorted from blood. Taken with the paper, the label for cell subset or site translates to: CD45RA+ positively selected. Here the chain combines TRBV27 and TRBJ1-6, and 7 junction bases match TRBD1. This clonotype originated in a man aged 18 to 35 in good health. The CDR3: CASSHDRARNSPLHF. Here is the DNA: TGTGCCAGCAGTCACGACAGGGCCCGGAATTCACCCCTCCACTTT.